The 27 T cell receptor beta chains listed next were all sequenced from one sample in a study of coeliac disease. Data came from immunoSEQ multiplex PCR; TCRdb stores just in-frame clones and leaves some out. This sample has thousands of clones; around two thirds occur once, and the top ten carry over 6.5%. The sequenced sample consisted of intraepithelial lymphocytes from the gut. These receptors were obtained from a woman in her late teens or twenties with active celiac disease.

This clone is large within its sample. This rearrangement joins TRBV28 to TRBJ2-5; 14 bases agree with TRBD2. Germline loops: CDR1 MDHEN, CDR2 SYDVKM. V lost 5 bases to trimming and J lost 4 bases; unmatched junction nucleotides: 12. The CDR3 runs to 18 residues. The CDR3 reads CASSTPGLAGVSPETQYF. In DNA form, the CDR3 reads TGTGCCAGCAGTACCCCGGGACTAGCGGGAGTTTCTCCAGAGACCCAGTACTTC.

The chain uses TRBV7-8 and TRBJ2-1; 7 bases align to TRBD1. Germline values: CDR1 SGHVS, CDR2 FQNEAQ. This CDR3 comprises 15 residues. The V gene end was trimmed by 4 bases and the J gene end by 4 bases; junction bases not matched to a gene: 7. This CDR3 reads CASSSRGISYNEQFF. The CDR3 region has the DNA TGTGCCAGCAGCTCCAGGGGGATATCATACAATGAGCAGTTCTTC.

This chain joins TRBV10-1 and TRBJ1-1, with TRBD1 as a possible D gene (5 bases). Germline-derived CDR1 and CDR2 are WNHNN and SYGVQD (reference sequence). V lost 8 bases and J lost 3, with 13 bases in between. This CDR3 spans 13 amino acids. The CDR3 nucleotides are TGCGCCAGCTCGGAGGGGATGGACACTGAAGCTTTCTTT. Amino acid sequence: CASSEGMDTEAFF.

By sample share, this clone is medium-sized. The chain is built from TRBV5-1 and TRBJ1-3; 7 nucleotides agree with TRBD1. With 4 bases clipped from V and 5 bases from J, the junction kept 6 bases outside the gene matches. This CDR3 contains 14 residues. Per germline, CDR1 SGHRS and CDR2 YFSETQ. DNA of the CDR3: TGCGCCAGCAGCCAAGGACAGGAGAGAAACACCATATATTTT. Its translation is CASSQGQERNTIYF.

Comments on this clone: One junction end disagrees with the germline gene, perhaps due to a read error. The V and J genes are TRBV29-1 and TRBJ1-4, with 9 positions matching TRBD1. There are 12 residues in the CDR3. Germline V gives CDR1 SQVTM, CDR2 ANQGSEA. The CDR3 region is CSAVLWTGEDLF. DNA of the CDR3: TGCAGCGCTGTACTTTGGACAGGGGAGGATCTTTTT.

This clone was seen only a few times. This chain links TRBV27 with TRBJ2-1, with a tentative D call TRBD1 (5 bases). CDR1 and CDR2 (germline): MNHEY, SMNVEV (reference sequence). The CDR3 loop spans 12 amino acids. Trimming removed 5 bases at V and 6 bases at J, with 8 bases between. The CDR3 bases are TGTGCCAGCAGTCCCCAGGGCAATGAGCAGTTCTTC. This sequence encodes CASSPQGNEQFF.

This clone came up a few times. This chain uses TRBV28 with TRBJ1-5, with D unresolved. This CDR3 comprises 14 residues. V was pared by 4 bases and J by 0 bases, with 7 bases between. Germline values: CDR1 MDHEN, CDR2 SYDVKM. This CDR3 reads CASSSGDSNQPQHF. The DNA of the CDR3 is TGTGCCAGCAGTTCCGGAGATAGCAATCAGCCCCAGCATTTT.

The rearrangement joins TRBV28 to TRBJ2-5; weak D call: TRBD1 (6 bases). The CDR3 spans 15 residues. V lost 6 bases and J lost 5, with 19 bases in between. Germline CDR1 and CDR2: MDHEN and SYDVKM. CDR3 in DNA: TGTGCCAGCAGGTACCACAGGGAATTGCGGGAGACCCAGTACTTC. It codes for CASRYHRELRETQYF.

V gene TRBV5-5 combines with J gene TRBJ1-1; a weak D match, TRBD1 (5 bases). Trimming left V 0 bases short and J 3 bases short, with 12 bases between. This CDR3 has 15 residues. CDR1 is SGHKS, CDR2 YYEKEE, per germline (reference sequence). The CDR3 loop reads CASSLAGGDYTEAFF. In DNA, the CDR3 is TGTGCCAGCAGCTTGGCTGGGGGGGATTACACTGAAGCTTTCTTT.

The genes are TRBV7-8 and TRBJ2-1, with D uncertain. The CDR3 length is 15 residues. The germline V and J ends were trimmed by 0 bases and 0 bases, with 6 bases remaining between them. Looked up from germline, CDR1 is SGHVS and CDR2 is FQNEAQ. The CDR3 nucleotides read TGTGCCAGCAGCTTAGCTAAATACTCCTACAATGAGCAGTTCTTC. It is translated as CASSLAKYSYNEQFF.

The rearrangement uses TRBV28 and TRBJ2-7; 9 bases map to TRBD2. The V gene's germline CDR1 is MDHEN and CDR2 SYDVKM. CDR3 size: 15 residues. With 2 bases clipped from V and 5 bases from J, the junction kept 7 bases outside the gene matches. In DNA, the CDR3 is TGTGCCAGCAGTTTACAGACCGGGACTAGCCACGAGCAGTACTTC. Amino acid sequence: CASSLQTGTSHEQYF.

This clone occurred a few times. This chain joins TRBV27 and TRBJ2-6, with D uncertain. The CDR3 consists of 15 residues. Per germline, CDR1 MNHEY and CDR2 SMNVEV (reference sequence). V shed 0 bases and J shed 1 base, with 4 bases lying between them. For the CDR3, the DNA is TGTGCCAGCAGTTTATCAGCATCTGGGGCCAACGTCCTGACTTTC. It specifies CASSLSASGANVLTF.

The V and J genes are TRBV2 and TRBJ2-1, with 9 bases matching TRBD2. There are 17 residues in the CDR3. V gave up 6 bases and J gave up 4 bases; unmatched junction bases: 13. Germline loops: CDR1 SNHLY, CDR2 FYNNEI. The CDR3 bases are TGTGCCAGCAGCCCCCCCGGGGTTAGCGGGGGTTACAATGAGCAGTTCTTC. Its translation is CASSPPGVSGGYNEQFF.

V gene TRBV5-4 combines with J gene TRBJ2-5; 7 nucleotides match TRBD2. This CDR3 is built from 12 residues. Looked up from germline, CDR1 is SGHNT and CDR2 is YYREEE (reference sequence). V shed 7 bases and J 4 bases; nucleotides not matched to a gene: 4. The CDR3 sequence: CASGTGGETQYF. The CDR3 DNA follows: TGTGCCAGCGGTACGGGGGGAGAGACCCAGTACTTC.

DNA of the CDR3: TGCGCCAGCAGCTTGAGCAACACTGAAGCTTTCTTT. Translating it yields CASSLSNTEAFF. The chain employs TRBV5-1 and TRBJ1-1; D not certain. Trimming removed 1 base at V and 2 bases at J, with 3 bases between. CDR1 and CDR2 (germline): SGHRS, YFSETQ. CDR3 length: 12 amino acids.

This chain links TRBV7-9 with TRBJ2-5, with TRBD2 matching 7 bases. The CDR3 runs to 13 residues. Germline assignment: CDR1 SEHNR and CDR2 FQNEAQ (reference sequence). V trimming: 3 bases; J trimming: 10 bases; junction bases outside the gene matches: 8. The CDR3 DNA is TGTGCCAGCAGCTTCGACCCGGGAGGTGACCAGTACTTC. Translated, it gives CASSFDPGGDQYF.

This clone was seen more than once but under ten times. The chain has TRBV4-1 and TRBJ2-7; TRBD1 is a possible D gene (5 bases). V dropped 0 bases and J dropped 3 bases, with 9 bases sitting between them. This CDR3 spans 14 amino acids. Germline V gene lookup returns CDR1 MGHRA and CDR2 YSYEKL. The CDR3 nucleotides are TGCGCCAGCAGCCAAGATCCTACAGGCTACGAGCAGTACTTC. This gives the protein CASSQDPTGYEQYF.

The V call is TRBV6-5, the J call TRBJ2-3; 11 bases line up with TRBD2. In germline, CDR1 is MNHEY, CDR2 SVGAGI. Losses at the gene ends were 4 bases for V and 4 bases for J; bases not matched to a gene: 4. The CDR3 is 15 residues long. The CDR3 coding sequence is TGTGCCAGCAGTTTAGCGGGGGGGCGATCAGATACGCAGTATTTT. This encodes CASSLAGGRSDTQYF.

The rearrangement joins TRBV7-9 to TRBJ2-7; a weak D match, TRBD2 (5 bases). With 5 bases removed from V and 3 bases from J, the gap between germline ends came to 11 bases. This CDR3 spans 13 amino acids. CDR1 SEHNR and CDR2 FQNEAQ come from the germline V gene (reference sequence). This chain's CDR3 is CASSPTSSYEQYF. The CDR3, as DNA: TGTGCCAGCAGCCCAACTAGTAGCTACGAGCAGTACTTC.

The chain links TRBV15 to TRBJ2-3; TRBD2 aligns across 7 bases. CDR3 size: 16 residues. Germline loops: CDR1 LNHNV, CDR2 YYDKDF (reference sequence). After removal of 5 bases from V and 4 bases from J, the junction contained 12 bases not matched to a gene. DNA of the CDR3: TGTGCCACCAGCCTACTCGGGGAGGGCCCCGCAGATACGCAGTATTTT. As protein: CATSLLGEGPADTQYF.

The chain uses TRBV7-9 and TRBJ2-6; D call uncertain. The CDR3 runs to 16 residues. Germline values: CDR1 SEHNR, CDR2 FQNEAQ (reference sequence). Between the trimmed V and J ends, which lost 5 bases and 0 bases, there was a span of 11 bases. The CDR3 nucleotides are TGTGCCAGCAGCCCCAACTTGGTCTCTGGGGCCAACGTCCTGACTTTC. It translates to CASSPNLVSGANVLTF.

V and J are TRBV5-1 and TRBJ2-3; 8 nucleotides match TRBD2. This CDR3 spans 14 amino acids. V trimming: 0 bases; J trimming: 6 bases; junction bases outside the gene matches: 3. CDR1 SGHRS and CDR2 YFSETQ come from the germline V gene. The CDR3 coding sequence is TGCGCCAGCAGCTTGGTGCTAGCGGGTGATACGCAGTATTTT. Its translation is CASSLVLAGDTQYF. Variable domain in full (rest from reference TRBV5-1 and TRBJ2-3): KAGVTQTPRYLIKTRGQQVTLSCSPISGHRSVSWYQQTPGQGLQFLFEYFSETQRNKGNFPGRFSGRQFSNSRSEMNVSTLELGDSALYLCASSLVLAGDTQYFGPGTRLTVL.

The chain employs TRBV19 and TRBJ2-1, with D possibly TRBD1 on 6 matching bases. The V end was cut by 5 bases, the J end by 10 bases, with 9 bases between. This CDR3 is 11 amino acids long. Germline V gene data show CDR1 as LNHDA and CDR2 as SQIVND (reference sequence). DNA of the CDR3: TGTGCCAGTAGTTTTCAGGGGGAGCAGTTCTTC. Translating it yields CASSFQGEQFF.

The V call is TRBV27, the J call TRBJ2-1; D is possibly TRBD2 (5 bases). Germline V CDR1 and CDR2: MNHEY, SMNVEV (reference sequence). This CDR3 has 15 residues. V lost 5 bases, J lost 2 bases, and 13 bases lay in between. CDR3 nucleotides: TGTGCCAGCAGTGTAGAGCGGCTGCCCTACAATGAGCAGTTCTTC. Translated: CASSVERLPYNEQFF.

The chain has TRBV5-8 and TRBJ2-1, with D possibly TRBD1 on 6 matching bases. The CDR3 consists of 14 residues. CDR1 and CDR2 (germline): SGHTS, YDEGEE. With 0 bases removed from V and 6 bases from J, the gap between germline ends came to 10 bases. The CDR3 DNA follows: TGTGCCAGCAGCTTGGTGGGGGCCTTCAATGAGCAGTTCTTC. Translated: CASSLVGAFNEQFF.

This chain links TRBV6-1 with TRBJ2-5; TRBD2 might be the D (6 bases). Germline V gene lookup returns CDR1 MNHNS and CDR2 SASEGT. Trimming cost V 6 bases and J 5 bases, with 13 bases left between them. The CDR3 contains 13 residues. CDR3 in DNA: TGTGCCAGCAGGACTTCAGGGAGGGAGACCCAGTACTTC. Translated, it gives CASRTSGRETQYF.

This clone was seen more than once but under ten times. V usage is TRBV7-2 and J usage is TRBJ1-2, with a possible D match to TRBD1 (5 bases). V shed 2 bases and J shed 5 bases, with 12 bases lying between them. This CDR3 has 14 amino acids. CDR1 and CDR2 from the germline V gene are SGHTA and FQGNSA. The CDR3: CASSLRAGFYGYTF. CDR3 bases: TGTGCCAGCAGCTTAAGAGCAGGGTTTTATGGCTACACCTTC.